This is a list of T cell receptor beta chains from one sample in a study of Ad26.COV2.S vaccination and SARS-CoV-2 variants. Here immunoSEQ multiplex PCR was the method, and the copy in TCRdb shows in-frame clones only, minus some. The table has some 520,000 clones, 87% seen once. Sequenced here: peripheral blood, sampled in a trial of Ad26.COV2.S vaccine versus placebo. These receptors were collected from a person aged 18-60 years who received the Ad26.COV2.S COVID-19 vaccine or a placebo. Each CDR3 is given with its conserved first and last residue. D genes are given only for firm matches. Clone size is shown for a subset of rows, as once, few, many or a class of expanded clone.

TRBJ1-2 TRBV12-3/TRBV12-4 TRBD1 - TGTGCCAGCAGCCGAAGTACGGACAGGGTAGGGACCTTC CASSRSTDRVGTF
TRBJ1-6 TRBV3-1/TRBV3-2 TRBD1 once TGTGCCAGCAGCTTACAAACAGGGGTACATTCACCCCTCCACTTT CASSLQTGVHSPLHF
TRBJ1-3 TRBV3-1/TRBV3-2 - few TGTGCCAGCAGCCATTGGGAAGCTGGAAACACCATATATTTT CASSHWEAGNTIYF
TRBJ2-1 TRBV11-2 - - TGTGCCAGCAGCTTAGATAACCCTAGCCCCGGGGATGAGCAGTTCTTC CASSLDNPSPGDEQFF
TRBJ1-1 TRBV19 - - TGTGCCAGTAGTACCTTGGTGGCGGGCCCGGCTGAAGCTTTCTTT CASSTLVAGPAEAFF
TRBJ1-5 TRBV7-6 - - TGTGCCAGCAGTAAAACAGGGTCGGGTCAGCCCCAGCATTTT CASSKTGSGQPQHF
TRBJ2-2 TRBV5-1 - - TGCGCCTCCCGGAGCGGTTATCAGACCGGGGAGCTGTTTTTT CASRSGYQTGELFF
TRBJ2-3 TRBV2 TRBD1 - TGTGCCCTCGGGACAGGGGACACAGATACGCAGTATTTT CALGTGDTDTQYF
TRBJ2-7 TRBV7-2 TRBD1 - TGTGCCAGCAGCTTAGATGCAGGGGGAGTTGCCGAGCAGTACTTC CASSLDAGGVAEQYF
TRBJ2-5 TRBV28 TRBD2 - TGTGCCAGCAGTTCCTCGGGACTAGCGGAAGAGACCCAGTACTTC CASSSSGLAEETQYF
TRBJ2-1 TRBV19 TRBD2 - TGTGCCAGTAGTATCCCAAGCGGGAGGGCCCATGAGCAGTTCTTC CASSIPSGRAHEQFF
TRBJ1-2 TRBV28 - - TGTGCCAGCAGTCGCCAGGGTGACTATGGCTACACCTTC CASSRQGDYGYTF
TRBJ2-1 TRBV7-2 TRBD1 - TGTGCCAGCAGCTTAGCTGGACAGGGGAGCTCCTACAATGAGCAGTTCTTC CASSLAGQGSSYNEQFF
TRBJ2-5 TRBV24-1 - - TGTGCCACCAGTGATCACAGGACGGCCCCAGAGACCCAGTACTTC CATSDHRTAPETQYF
TRBJ2-5 TRBV11-3 - - TGTGCCAGCAGCTTGGGACCCGGGGGAGGGACCCAGTACTTC CASSLGPGGGTQYF
TRBJ1-1 TRBV10-3 - - TGTGCCATCACTGAACAGGGATCTCACACTGAAGCTTTCTTT CAITEQGSHTEAFF